This T cell receptor beta chain appears in the sequencing data of a study of T cell repertoires in cytomegalovirus infection. Study-level points and caveats: Public TCR beta family frequency separated CMV-and-HLA carriers, including in an independent cohort.

TCRdb re-called the reads through MiXCR, storing one row per CDR3 protein. The table includes around 130,000 distinct CDR3 sequences, 20% to 30% detected once. CDR3 length: 15 amino acids. The ends lost 7 bases at V and 2 bases at J; junction bases unmatched: 5. CDR1 and CDR2 from the germline V gene are SNHLY and FYNNEI. This clonotype was counted a few times. No antigen is known for it. What was sequenced was PBMCs, sequenced either directly or after in vitro stimulation (not recorded which). The clonotype was recovered from a human donor in good health (CMV status not recorded). Some clones in this sample may be carry-over from other donors' samples. The chain has TRBV2 and TRBJ1-5, with TRBD1 matching 10 bases. The CDR3 DNA sequence: TGTGCCAGCATCCTAGGGACAGGGGGCAATCAGCCCCAGCATTTT. Amino acid sequence: CASILGTGGNQPQHF.